This T cell receptor (beta chain) was captured in a study of CD8+ T cells in alopecia areata. TCR sequencing used cDNA made by reverse transcription of extracted RNA. Sequencing used immunoSEQ multiplex PCR; TCRdb keeps in-frame clones, though not all of them. The table records over 95,000 clones, roughly three fifths of them present only once. Trimming stripped 3 bases from V and 10 bases from J, with 13 bases between. The CDR3 loop spans 13 amino acids. CDR1 and CDR2 from the germline V gene are LNHDA and SQIVND (reference sequence). Treatment defined: oral pan-JAK inhibitor, 5-10 mg twice daily. The sequenced sample was CD4+ T cells sorted from blood, obtained at week 24, from a patient treated with tofacitinib. The receptor was derived from a human donor with alopecia areata. The V call is TRBV19, the J call TRBJ2-1; no clear D gene. CDR3 in DNA: TGTGCCAGTAGTATCGATTTTAGGGCCGAGCAGTTCTTC. As protein: CASSIDFRAEQFF.